The source of this T cell receptor (beta chain) is a study of blood T cells in healthy people across ages (dated by TCRdb to 2015 to 2017). In the study overall: In model experiments, template switching captured about one uniquely barcoded TCR beta cDNA molecule for every two T cells. Using the same blood draw, the study looked at two additional independent replicas of 1 million unique cDNA reads for two donors, one aged 18 to 30 and the other aged 80 or older. Age-related changes in TCR beta repertoire diversity were measured in the study by deep sequencing normalized with unique cDNA molecular identifiers. Donors were grouped into four age groups: young (average about 15 years), middle-aged (roughly 37), aged (roughly 62) and long-lived (approximately 78). Paper-wide results and their limitations: Because the CMV infection status of the donors was unknown, age-related changes in expanded clonotypes may potentially have been confounded. Estimates of total diversity from one million sequenced T cells were regarded as lower bounds and underestimates. Bulk unsorted PBMC profiling prevented conclusive comparison of naive and antigen-experienced compartments. There was a strong correlation between observed TCR beta diversity and the percentage of naive T cells measured by flow cytometry. Compared with the aged group, the long-lived group had more naive CD4+ T cells, fewer expanded clones and increased TCR diversity, suggesting age selection. Observed TCR beta diversity per million T cells fell roughly linearly with age, and a significant reduction was already apparent by age roughly 40.

The method behind the library was 5' RACE. Sequencing instrument: Illumina HiSeq 2500. A second PCR of roughly 6 to 11 cycles was performed with a sample-barcoded 5' primer and a J-beta primer mix. A template-switch 5' adaptor carrying 12 random nucleotides introduced a unique molecular identifier onto each TCR beta cDNA molecule. Each sample yielded at least 3 million CDR3-containing paired-end reads. The Mint cDNA synthesis kit, primed by a TRBC-specific oligonucleotide, was used to synthesize first-strand cDNA from all RNA. After uracil-DNA glycosylase treatment, a first 18-cycle PCR used universal primers M1SS and BC2_uni_R on all cDNA. The published analysis was carried out like this. For normalization, 1 million high-quality reads, each with a distinct molecular identifier, were randomly selected from each sample. Reads with shared molecular identifiers were discarded instead of being binned into consensus sequences. CDR3 identification, clonotype clustering and error correction used MiTCR with a Q25 quality threshold and the strictest error-elimination algorithm. A nonparametric unseen species model with Euler transformation was used to estimate lower-bound total TCR beta diversity. Starting from the raw public reads, TCRdb applied fastp trimming at Q25, assembled clones with MiXCR and retained in-frame beta chains. Under each unique CDR3 protein, matching rows form one entry showing the most common genes and DNA. The V and J calls come from TCRdb's annotation, not from the publication. The sample table contains approximately 960,000 distinct CDR3 sequences; only one count was recorded for under 35% of them. Of the sample, about 10% is held by the ten largest clones.

About this clonotype: Its antigen remains undetermined. No clone much larger than this one lies a single base away; base qualities are absent.

The CDR3, from cysteine to phenylalanine, totals 17 residues. Of all the DNA, just the CDR3 is kept, 51 bases in frame from base 1. According to the germline V gene (reference sequence), CDR1 reads DFQATT and CDR2 reads SNEGSKA. Relative to germline, V is 0 bases shorter and J is 5 bases shorter, with 22 bases between their ends. Donors were a few dozen systemically healthy Caucasian individuals from Russia aged roughly 6 to 100 years. Each donor gave around 9.8 milliliters of peripheral blood, collected into EDTA-treated Vacutainer tubes. Ficoll-Paque density-gradient centrifugation was used to isolate PBMCs, with at least 7 million obtained per sample. Trizol reagent was used to extract total RNA from PBMCs, with at least 6 micrograms per sample. Naive CD45RAhigh/CD27high T cell percentages were measured by flow cytometry on a PBMC aliquot from every donor. In addition, the sample was reused for a study of T cells of mothers and their children. From that second study: Nine systemically healthy Caucasian individuals served as donors, namely three mothers together with their six children. cDNA synthesis consumed the entire amount of extracted RNA, loaded at 1.5 ug RNA in each 15 ul reaction. In the second PCR, the M1S primer introduced both the sample barcodes and 2-4 random nucleotides. More than 8 million TCR beta CDR3 reads were obtained from each mother, and 2.5 million to 3.5 million reads were obtained from each child. Thymic selection similarly shapes TCR recombination output in related and unrelated pairs, with minor effect from inherited differences. Normalized repertoire overlap was always found to be slightly, but never significantly, higher in related mother-child pairs than in unrelated mother-child pairs. With a sensitivity of approximately 96 clones per million clonotypes, no persistent microchimeric T cell clones were detected. The study used deep NGS to compare TCR beta repertoires of mothers and children, seeking features distinguishing related mother-child pairs from unrelated individuals. On average, the children were around 11 +/- 4 years old, while the mothers were approximately 40 +/- 4 years old. After adapter ligation with NEBNext reagents, the libraries were sequenced on Illumina HiSeq 2000 with 100+100 nt paired-end reads. To avoid cross-contamination, the mother libraries and the child libraries were prepared a month apart and sequenced in separate runs. For each donor, between about 450,000 and 2,300,000 distinct TCR beta clonotypes were identified. Naive TCR beta clonotypes were estimated from low-frequency clonotypes matched to each donor's FACS-determined naive share, without sorting.

Sequenced material: blood. The rearranged chain carries TRBV20-1 and TRBJ1-1; TRBD1 is a weak D gene call, 5 bases matching. The clonotype was recovered from a woman aged 40 to 50 in good health. The DNA sequence reads TGCAGTGCTAGAGATTCGTGGCAGGGAGCCTTGGGAACTGAAGCTTTCTTT. Its translation is CSARDSWQGALGTEAFF.